The 30 T cell receptor beta chains reported below all come from one sample, sequenced in a study of blood T cells in healthy people across ages (dated by TCRdb to about 2015). The library was prepared using 5' RACE. Sequencing was performed on an Illumina HiSeq 2500. A second PCR of about 7 to 12 cycles was run with a J-beta primer mix and a sample-barcoded 5' primer. TCRdb reran the public reads through fastp at Q25 and MiXCR, keeping productive beta chains. For every CDR3 protein sequence, its rows merge into one entry that carries the most common genes and DNA. This sample holds about 600,000 distinct CDR3 sequences; 47% were observed only once. Around 23% of the sample belongs to the ten largest clones. Sequences were obtained from blood. The origin of the receptors is a man older than 75 in good health.

The chain is built from TRBV20-1 and TRBJ1-5; the D gene is possibly TRBD1 (6 bases). V lost 4 bases, J lost 9 bases, and 19 bases lay in between. CDR3 length equals 14 residues. Per germline, CDR1 DFQATT and CDR2 SNEGSKA (reference sequence). CDR3 DNA sequence: TGCAGTGCTAAACTAAAAGGGGGGAATGGGCCCCAGCATTTT. Its protein product is CSAKLKGGNGPQHF.

This clonotype was seen a few times. One junction end disagrees with the germline gene, perhaps due to a read error. V usage is TRBV5-1 and J usage is TRBJ2-3; 7 nucleotides line up with TRBD1. The CDR3 is 15 amino acids. The germline gives CDR1 SGHRS, CDR2 YFSETQ. CDR3 DNA sequence: TGTGCCAGCAGCTTAGGGCAGGGGGGCACAGATACGCAGTATTTT. Translating gives CASSLGQGGTDTQYF.

V is TRBV7-9 and J is TRBJ1-1; TRBD1 matches 12 bases. This CDR3 contains 17 residues. Trimming cost V 5 bases and J 5 bases; bases outside gene matches: 12. CDR1 is SEHNR and CDR2 is FQNEAQ in the germline V gene (reference sequence). CDR3 in DNA: TGTGCCAGCAGCCCCCGGGGGACAGGGGGCTTCCCGACTGAAGCTTTCTTT. Its protein product is CASSPRGTGGFPTEAFF.

This CDR3 reads CASSETGTPTNEKLFF. For the CDR3, the DNA is TGTGCCAGCAGTGAGACAGGGACGCCAACTAATGAAAAACTGTTTTTT. The chain employs TRBV9 and TRBJ1-4; 7 bases line up with TRBD1. The length of the CDR3 is 16 residues. CDR1 SGDLS and CDR2 YYNGEE come from the germline V gene. Trimming took 5 bases from V and 0 from J; bases not matched to a gene: 7.

This clonotype was recorded a few times. V usage is TRBV7-2 and J usage is TRBJ2-5, with 7 bases identical to TRBD2. CDR3 length equals 14 residues. The trim removed 0 bases at V and 10 bases at J, leaving 8 bases unmatched. CDR1 and CDR2 (germline): SGHTA, FQGNSA. CDR3 sequence: CASSLAGGTRDQYF. CDR3 sequence (DNA): TGTGCCAGCAGCTTAGCGGGAGGGACGAGGGACCAGTACTTC.

This chain uses TRBV6-2 or TRBV6-3 with TRBJ2-4, with D possibly TRBD1 on 6 matching bases. The end of the DNA is better explained by TRBJ2-7, so the J call may be wrong. The germline gives CDR1 MNHEY, CDR2 SVGEGT. The CDR3 consists of 19 residues. CDR3 DNA sequence: TGTGCCAGCAGTTACGGGGAAGGCAGGGGAAGAAGGAGGACCTACGAGCAGTACTTC. Translation: CASSYGEGRGRRRTYEQYF.

V usage is TRBV14 and J usage is TRBJ1-1; D not certain. V was cut by 0 bases and J by 0 bases, with 14 bases left in between. The CDR3 has 17 amino acids. In germline, CDR1 is SGHDN, CDR2 FVKESK. For the CDR3, the DNA is TGTGCCAGCAGCCAAGATTTGGCGTATGGGATGAACACTGAAGCTTTCTTT. Translated: CASSQDLAYGMNTEAFF.

This clonotype was observed a handful of times. A read error may explain this, as a much larger clone is one base away. The CDR3 region is CSADRVYNEQFF. In DNA, the CDR3 is TGCAGCGCAGACAGGGTCTACAATGAGCAGTTCTTC. The chain joins TRBV29-1 to TRBJ2-1; 7 bases match TRBD1. The CDR3 length is 12 residues. V shed 7 bases and J 3 bases; nucleotides not matched to a gene: 3. Germline V gene data show CDR1 as SQVTM and CDR2 as ANQGSEA.

V and J are TRBV7-3 and TRBJ2-1; 7 positions agree with TRBD2. Germline V CDR1 and CDR2: SGHTA, FQGTGA. The CDR3 loop spans 14 amino acids. V lost 7 bases, J lost 7 bases, and 10 bases stayed unmatched. CDR3 protein: CASILGGLENEQFF. The DNA of the CDR3 is TGTGCCAGCATCCTGGGAGGACTAGAAAATGAGCAGTTCTTC.

The chain joins TRBV18 to TRBJ2-1; 7 bases match TRBD2. Germline-derived CDR1 and CDR2 are KGHSH and LQKENI. Trimming took 5 bases from V and 9 from J; bases not matched to a gene: 7. The CDR3 is 13 residues long. The CDR3 region is CASSEILAVEQFF. The CDR3, as DNA: TGTGCCAGCTCAGAAATCCTAGCGGTTGAGCAGTTCTTC.

This clonotype was detected ten times or more. V gene TRBV12-3 or TRBV12-4 combines with J gene TRBJ1-5; D is uncertain. This CDR3 is built from 14 residues. V was cut by 3 bases and J by 4 bases, with 10 bases left in between. As DNA, the CDR3 is TGTGCCAGCAGTTTTTCAGGAGGGAATCAGCCCCAGCATTTT. It encodes CASSFSGGNQPQHF.

V and J are TRBV20-1 and TRBJ2-5; either TRBD1 or TRBD2 may supply D (5 bases each). Trimming removed 0 bases from V and 4 bases from J, with 15 bases in between. CDR1 is DFQATT, CDR2 SNEGSKA, per germline (reference sequence). This CDR3 is built from 15 residues. For the CDR3, the DNA is TGCAGTGCTAGAGATCCAGGTGAAGGGACAGAGACCCAGTACTTC. Translating gives CSARDPGEGTETQYF.

The chain carries TRBV5-6 and TRBJ2-3; possible D gene TRBD1, 6 bases. The CDR3 has 16 amino acids. Germline V lookup: CDR1 SGHDT, CDR2 YYEEEE. Trimming left V 4 bases short and J 7 bases short, with 22 bases between. The CDR3 reads CASSDRRTGRPNTQYF. CDR3 DNA sequence: TGTGCCAGCAGCGACAGGAGGACTGGCCGGCCCAATACGCAGTATTTT. The full variable domain, its missing parts supplied by reference TRBV5-6 and TRBJ2-3, is DAGVTQSPTHLIKTRGQQVTLRCSPKSGHDTVSWYQQALGQGPQFIFQYYEEEERQRGNFPDRFSGHQFPNYSSELNVNALLLGDSALYLCASSDRRTGRPNTQYFGPGTRLTVL.

The rearrangement uses TRBV7-2 and TRBJ2-3; D uncertain. The CDR3 length is 13 residues. Trimming removed 1 base at V and 4 bases at J, with 6 bases between. In germline, CDR1 is SGHTA, CDR2 FQGNSA. CDR3 protein: CASSLGVADTQYF. The CDR3, as DNA: TGTGCCAGCAGCTTAGGCGTCGCAGATACGCAGTATTTT.

In its sample, this clonotype was seen a few times. V usage is TRBV7-2 and J usage is TRBJ2-1; 7 bases match TRBD1. The length of the CDR3 is 15 residues. Trimming removed 7 bases from V and 2 bases from J; junction bases left unmatched: 8. Germline CDR1 reads SGHTA; CDR2 reads FQGNSA. This CDR3 is CASNLRQGAYNEQFF. For the CDR3, the DNA is TGTGCCAGCAATCTGCGGCAGGGGGCCTACAATGAGCAGTTCTTC.

This clonotype occurred a few times. The genes are TRBV12-3 or TRBV12-4 and TRBJ1-1; 8 positions match TRBD1. Trimming took 6 bases from V and 10 from J; bases not matched to a gene: 16. The CDR3 is 15 amino acids. Here the CDR3 reads CASRSTGTGLVGAFF. The CDR3 bases are TGTGCCAGCAGGAGTACCGGGACAGGATTAGTGGGAGCTTTCTTT.

The chain recombines TRBV7-2 with TRBJ1-4; TRBD1 aligns across 7 bases. The germline gives CDR1 SGHTA, CDR2 FQGNSA. The V segment lost 7 bases and the J segment 2 bases; nucleotides outside the gene matches: 10. The CDR3 spans 16 residues. The DNA for the CDR3 is TGTGCCAGCACCCTAGGGAGGGGGCCTACTAATGAAAAACTGTTTTTT. This encodes CASTLGRGPTNEKLFF.

This chain connects TRBV21-1 to TRBJ2-5; the tabulated D call, TRBD2, remains unverified against the DNA. The DNA end is a closer match to TRBJ2-7, so the J assignment may be wrong. TRBV21-1 is annotated as a pseudogene. The CDR3 sequence is 15 residues long. CDR3 sequence (DNA): TGTGCCAGCAGCAAAAAAAAAGCCCTTCATTACGAGCAGTACTTC. This gives the protein CASSKKKALHYEQYF.

The chain uses TRBV6-1 and TRBJ2-3; D is unresolved. This CDR3 is built from 13 residues. Trimming removed 2 bases from V and 6 bases from J, with 9 bases in between. Germline loops: CDR1 MNHNS, CDR2 SASEGT. CDR3 coding DNA: TGTGCCAGCAGTGAAAGTAGAGCGGATACGCAGTATTTT. This translates into CASSESRADTQYF.

In its sample, this clonotype was seen a few times. The genes are TRBV7-9 and TRBJ2-1; unclear D gene. CDR3 size: 12 residues. From germline, CDR1 is SEHNR and CDR2 FQNEAQ (reference sequence). V lost 5 bases, J lost 6 bases, and 8 bases lay in between. CDR3 nucleotides: TGTGCCAGCAGCCCCTTATCCAATGAGCAGTTCTTC. It yields the protein CASSPLSNEQFF.

The chain combines TRBV5-1 with TRBJ2-1, with D unclear. Trimming pared 6 bases from V and 3 bases from J, leaving 16 bases between. The CDR3 is 15 residues long. CDR1 SGHRS and CDR2 YFSETQ come from the germline V gene. As DNA, the CDR3 is TGCGCCAGCAATCTGGCGGAGCCCCACTACAATGAGCAGTTCTTC. This codes for CASNLAEPHYNEQFF.

This clonotype was found a few times. The chain combines TRBV11-1 with TRBJ2-3, with TRBD2 matching over 7 bases. Per the germline V gene, CDR1 is SGHAT and CDR2 is FQDESV (reference sequence). The CDR3 is 15 residues long. The J segment lost 2 bases and the V segment lost 1 base, leaving 3 bases of the junction unmatched. The CDR3 reads CASSLGLADTDTQYF. DNA of the CDR3: TGTGCCAGCAGCTTAGGCCTAGCGGACACAGATACGCAGTATTTT.

The gene calls are TRBV20-1 and TRBJ2-3; 9 nucleotides line up with TRBD1. The CDR3 runs to 17 residues. Germline-derived CDR1 and CDR2 are DFQATT and SNEGSKA (reference sequence). Trimming cost V 4 bases and J 3 bases; bases outside gene matches: 14. The CDR3 bases are TGCAGTGCTACCCCGGGACAGGGCCCTTTAGGGACAGATACGCAGTATTTT. It specifies CSATPGQGPLGTDTQYF.

The gene calls are TRBV29-1 and TRBJ2-5; maybe TRBD1 (7 bases). Germline-derived CDR1 and CDR2 are SQVTM and ANQGSEA. CDR3 length: 13 residues. The ends were cut back, 5 bases at V and 4 bases at J, with 14 bases in the middle. CDR3 nucleotide sequence: TGCAGCGTTACGACAGGGAGGCGAGAGACCCAGTACTTC. This sequence encodes CSVTTGRRETQYF.

This clonotype was observed a few times. The chain couples TRBV7-2 to TRBJ1-6; D perhaps matches TRBD1 (5 bases). This CDR3 is 15 amino acids long. V was shortened by 4 bases and J by 6 bases, with 13 bases between the two germline ends. Germline assignment: CDR1 SGHTA and CDR2 FQGNSA. The DNA for the CDR3 is TGTGCCAGCAGCTCTGTGAGGGGTCTTAATTCACCCCTCCACTTT. Protein product: CASSSVRGLNSPLHF.

This clonotype was counted only a few times. This chain links TRBV20-1 with TRBJ2-5; D not resolved. Per the germline V gene, CDR1 is DFQATT and CDR2 is SNEGSKA (reference sequence). The CDR3 has 12 residues. Deletions cut 4 bases from V and 5 bases from J, with 11 bases between. CDR3 sequence reads: CSATRLGETQYF. The CDR3 region has the DNA TGCAGTGCTACAAGATTAGGGGAGACCCAGTACTTC.

The chain uses TRBV3-1 and TRBJ2-7, with 11 nucleotides matching TRBD2. Trimming at V came to 11 bases and at J to 1 base, leaving 4 bases not matched to a gene. Germline CDR1 is LGHDT and CDR2 is YNNKEL (reference sequence). This CDR3 spans 13 amino acids. The CDR3 protein is CAATSGSSYEQYF. CDR3 DNA sequence: TGTGCCGCCACTAGCGGGAGTTCCTACGAGCAGTACTTC.

This clonotype was counted between two and nine times. The V and J genes are TRBV7-2 and TRBJ2-1; D is possibly TRBD2 (6 bases). There are 15 residues in the CDR3. Germline CDR1 is SGHTA and CDR2 is FQGNSA. V lost 1 base and J 9 bases, leaving 16 bases between the germline ends. CDR3 sequence (DNA): TGTGCCAGCAGCTTAGAACTAGCCCTGGCGGGTGAGCAGTTCTTC. This gives the protein CASSLELALAGEQFF.

A single count supports this clonotype. One base away lies a much larger clone, so this may be a sequencing read error. CDR3 DNA sequence: TGTGCCAGCAGTTACTCTAGCGGTTCTAACTATGGCTACATCTTC. Translating it yields CASSYSSGSNYGYIF. This chain connects TRBV6-5 to TRBJ1-2, with D hard to call. The germline V gene encodes CDR1 MNHEY and CDR2 SVGAGI. CDR3 length: 15 residues.

This chain connects TRBV6-4 to TRBJ2-3; the D gene is possibly TRBD2 (5 bases). V lost 6 bases to trimming and J lost 2 bases, with 6 bases between them. The CDR3 covers 12 residues. Germline CDR1 MRHNA, CDR2 SNTAGT. The CDR3 loop reads CASRGDTDTQYF. CDR3 bases: TGTGCCAGCAGGGGAGACACAGATACGCAGTATTTT.